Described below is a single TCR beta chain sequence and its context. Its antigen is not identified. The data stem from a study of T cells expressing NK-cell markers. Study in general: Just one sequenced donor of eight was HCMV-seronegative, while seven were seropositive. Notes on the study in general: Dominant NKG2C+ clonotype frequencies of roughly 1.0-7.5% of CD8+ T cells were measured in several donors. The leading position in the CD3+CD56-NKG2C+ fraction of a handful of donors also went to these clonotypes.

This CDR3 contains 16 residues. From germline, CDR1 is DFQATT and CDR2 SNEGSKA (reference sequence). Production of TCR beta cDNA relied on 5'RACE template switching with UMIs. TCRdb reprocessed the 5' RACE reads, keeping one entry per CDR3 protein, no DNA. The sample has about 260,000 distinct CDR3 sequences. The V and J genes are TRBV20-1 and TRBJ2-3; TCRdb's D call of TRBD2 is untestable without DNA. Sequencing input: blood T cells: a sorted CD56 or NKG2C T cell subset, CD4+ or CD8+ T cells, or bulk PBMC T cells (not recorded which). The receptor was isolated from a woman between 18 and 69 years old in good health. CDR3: CSARGLAGGPTDTQYF.